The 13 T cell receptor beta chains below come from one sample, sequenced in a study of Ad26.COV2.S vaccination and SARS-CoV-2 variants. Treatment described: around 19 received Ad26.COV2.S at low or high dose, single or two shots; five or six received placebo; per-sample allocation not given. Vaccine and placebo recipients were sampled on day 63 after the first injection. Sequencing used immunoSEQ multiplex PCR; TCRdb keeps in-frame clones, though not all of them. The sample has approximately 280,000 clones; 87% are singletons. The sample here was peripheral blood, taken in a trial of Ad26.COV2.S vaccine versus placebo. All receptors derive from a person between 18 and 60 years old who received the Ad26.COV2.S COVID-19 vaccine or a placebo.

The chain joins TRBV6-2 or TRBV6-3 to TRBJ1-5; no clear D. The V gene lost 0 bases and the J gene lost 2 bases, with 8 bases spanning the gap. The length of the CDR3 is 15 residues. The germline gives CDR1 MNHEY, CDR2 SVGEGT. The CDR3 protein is CASSYSISRNQPQHF. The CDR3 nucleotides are TGTGCCAGCAGTTACTCGATATCCCGCAATCAGCCCCAGCATTTT.

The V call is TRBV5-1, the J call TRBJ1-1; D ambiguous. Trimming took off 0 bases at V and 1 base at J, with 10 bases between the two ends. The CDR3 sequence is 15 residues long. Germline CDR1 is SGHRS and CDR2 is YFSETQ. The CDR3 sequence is CASSLVSRGNTEAFF. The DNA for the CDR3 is TGCGCCAGCAGCTTGGTATCTCGAGGGAACACTGAAGCTTTCTTT.

The CDR3 here is CASSSRTEITDTQYF. As DNA, the CDR3 is TGTGCCAGCAGTTCCCGGACAGAGATCACAGATACGCAGTATTTT. V is TRBV27 and J is TRBJ2-3, with TRBD1 as a possible D gene (6 bases). Trimming cost V 4 bases and J 2 bases, with 13 bases left between them. CDR3 length: 15 residues. The germline V gene encodes CDR1 MNHEY and CDR2 SMNVEV (reference sequence).

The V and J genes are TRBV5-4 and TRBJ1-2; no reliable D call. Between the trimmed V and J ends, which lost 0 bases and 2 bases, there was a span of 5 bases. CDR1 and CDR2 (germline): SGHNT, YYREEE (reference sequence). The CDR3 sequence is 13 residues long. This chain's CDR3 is CASSLDENYGYTF. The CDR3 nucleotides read TGTGCCAGCAGCTTGGACGAGAACTATGGCTACACCTTC.

The CDR3 protein is CASSQGPGGGYEQYF. DNA for the CDR3: TGCGCCAGCAGCCAAGGTCCTGGGGGCGGGTACGAGCAGTACTTC. This sequence joins TRBV4-1 and TRBJ2-7; TRBD1 is a possible D gene (6 bases). CDR1 is MGHRA, CDR2 YSYEKL, per germline. The CDR3 runs to 15 residues. V lost 1 base, J lost 4 bases, and 14 bases lay in between.

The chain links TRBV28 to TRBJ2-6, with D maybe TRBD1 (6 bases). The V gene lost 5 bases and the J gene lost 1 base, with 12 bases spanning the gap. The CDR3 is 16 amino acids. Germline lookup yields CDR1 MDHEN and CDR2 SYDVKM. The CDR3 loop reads CASSKNRVSGANVLTF. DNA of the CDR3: TGTGCCAGCAGTAAAAACAGGGTTTCTGGGGCCAACGTCCTGACTTTC.

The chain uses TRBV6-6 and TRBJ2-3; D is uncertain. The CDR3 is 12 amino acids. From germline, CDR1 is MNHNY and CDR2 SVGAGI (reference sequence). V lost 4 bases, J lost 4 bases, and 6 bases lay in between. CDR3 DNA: TGTGCCAGCAGTTCTCAGGCAGATACGCAGTATTTT. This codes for CASSSQADTQYF.

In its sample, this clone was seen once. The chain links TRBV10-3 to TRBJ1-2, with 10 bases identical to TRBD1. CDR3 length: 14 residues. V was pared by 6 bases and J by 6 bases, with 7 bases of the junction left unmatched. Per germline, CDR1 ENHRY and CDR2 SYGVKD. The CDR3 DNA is TGTGCCATCAGGGGGACAGGGGATGAGAATGGCTACACCTTC. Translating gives CAIRGTGDENGYTF.

The CDR3 region is CASSLAVAGGNSPLHF. CDR3 DNA sequence: TGCGCCAGCAGCTTGGCCGTCGCAGGGGGCAATTCACCCCTCCACTTT. The genes are TRBV5-1 and TRBJ1-6, with 8 bases identical to TRBD1. Germline lookup yields CDR1 SGHRS and CDR2 YFSETQ. The CDR3 is 16 residues long. V was clipped by 0 bases and J by 7 bases; unmatched bases: 6.

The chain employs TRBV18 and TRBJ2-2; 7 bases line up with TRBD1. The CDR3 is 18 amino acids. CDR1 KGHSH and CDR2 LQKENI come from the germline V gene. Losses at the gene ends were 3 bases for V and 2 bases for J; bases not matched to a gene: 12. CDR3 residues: CASSPFFTGQLNTGELFF. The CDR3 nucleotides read TGTGCCAGCTCACCCTTCTTCACGGGACAGTTAAACACCGGGGAGCTGTTTTTT.

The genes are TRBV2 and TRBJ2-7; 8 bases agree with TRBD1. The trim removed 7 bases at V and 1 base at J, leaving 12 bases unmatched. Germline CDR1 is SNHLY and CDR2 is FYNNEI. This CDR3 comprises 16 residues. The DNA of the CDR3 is TGTGCCAGCATGCAGGGGGCGGCGGGCTATTCCTACGAGCAGTACTTC. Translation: CASMQGAAGYSYEQYF.

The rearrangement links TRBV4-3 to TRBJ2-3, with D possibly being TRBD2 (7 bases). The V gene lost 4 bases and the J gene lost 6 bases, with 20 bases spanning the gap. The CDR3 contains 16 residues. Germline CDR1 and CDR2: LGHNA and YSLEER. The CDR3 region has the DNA TGCGCCAGCAGCCGGGTTTCGGGGGGCCGGGACGATACGCAGTATTTT. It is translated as CASSRVSGGRDDTQYF.

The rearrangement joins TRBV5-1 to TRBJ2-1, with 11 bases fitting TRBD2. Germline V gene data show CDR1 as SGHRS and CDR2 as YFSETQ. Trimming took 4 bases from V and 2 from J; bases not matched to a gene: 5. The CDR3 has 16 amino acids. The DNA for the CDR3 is TGCGCCAGCAGCCCTGGGACTAGCGGTACCTACAATGAGCAGTTCTTC. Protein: CASSPGTSGTYNEQFF.